This TCR beta chain came from a study of CD8 T cells in ankylosing spondylitis. Notes on the study in general: Matched ankylosing spondylitis synovial fluid reportedly contained a significantly enriched population of disease-linked clones. A motif in TCR beta, a set of seven to nine highly homologous variants, appeared characteristic of ankylosing spondylitis blood.

One entry per CDR3 protein results from TCRdb running MiXCR on the 5' RACE reads. Found here are about 750,000 distinct CDR3 sequences, around a fifth of them singletons; the top ten hold approximately 18%. The germline gives CDR1 DFQATT, CDR2 SNEGSKA (reference sequence). CDR3 length equals 14 residues. With 5 bases removed from V and 7 bases from J, the gap between germline ends came to 21 bases. With respect to this clonotype: Its target is not known.

The chain joins TRBV20-1 to TRBJ2-7; weak D call: TRBD2 (7 bases). The sequence was collected from a male donor with ankylosing spondylitis. Sequenced input: blood, either unsorted or a sorted T cell fraction (not recorded which). The CDR3 spells CSAEGGTPFWEQYF. CDR3 DNA: TGCAGTGCTGAGGGGGGGACTCCGTTCTGGGAGCAGTACTTC.